This T cell receptor beta chain came from a study of graft-versus-host responses after intestinal transplantation. Study at large: Tacrolimus plus steroids were given to all recipients for roughly three years, preceded by anti-thymocyte globulin induction. Whole-study results and caveats: The study associated peak circulating GvH clone levels with early post-transplant HvG declines.

Profiling relied on immunoSEQ multiplex PCR, and the TCRdb table lists in-frame clones only, not all of them. The sample holds about 6,800 clones, about 26% seen once. CD3+CD4+ and CD3+CD8+ responders that were proliferating and CFSE-low were sorted post-reaction. The V gene end was trimmed by 5 bases and the J gene end by 4 bases; junction bases not matched to a gene: 4. Germline V CDR1 and CDR2: SGHKS, YYEKEE (reference sequence). This CDR3 is 14 amino acids long. V gene TRBV5-5 combines with J gene TRBJ2-5; 11 nucleotides align to TRBD2. The receptor's source is a human patient who received an intestinal transplant. The sample here was alloreactive CD4+ T cells from a mixed lymphocyte reaction culture, taken before intestinal transplant. Subset here: CFSE-low proliferating T cells sorted from roughly 6-day pre-transplant mixed lymphocyte reaction (GvH or HvG direction). The CDR3 nucleotides read TGTGCCAGCAGTCACGGACTAGCGGGAGAGACCCAGTACTTC. This encodes CASSHGLAGETQYF. Full variable domain (remainder filled in from reference TRBV5-5 and TRBJ2-5): DAGVTQSPTHLIKTRGQQVTLRCSPISGHKSVSWYQQVLGQGPQFIFQYYEKEERGRGNFPDRFSARQFPNYSSELNVNALLLGDSALYLCASSHGLAGETQYFGPGTRLLVL.